This record concerns one T cell receptor (beta chain) sequence. Reanalyzing the 5' RACE reads, TCRdb keeps one entry per CDR3 protein, without DNA. Recorded here are approximately 380,000 distinct CDR3 sequences; the top ten clones represent 5.2%. This specimen belongs to a study of T cells expressing NK-cell markers. The CDR3 runs 11 residues. Germline V lookup: CDR1 SGHVS, CDR2 FNYEAQ. This chain links TRBV7-6 with TRBJ2-1. The source of this sequence is a man aged 18 to 69 in good health. The sample taken for sequencing was blood T cells: a sorted CD56 or NKG2C T cell subset, CD4+ or CD8+ T cells, or bulk PBMC T cells (not recorded which). The CDR3: CASSDRNEQFF.